This T cell receptor (beta chain) derives from a study of vaccination and CD4 T cells after COVID-19 (dated by TCRdb to 2021 to 2024). Turning to the overall study: Every convalescent patient had a positive nasal swab PCR test for SARS-CoV-2, with mild disease in 9 or 10 patients and severe disease in one. In the convalescent cohort there were six males and four females, among whom were two Hispanic individuals, seven Caucasians, two Asians and one multiracial person. Participants got two doses of the Pfizer-BioNTech BNT162b2 vaccine (n=8) or two doses of the Moderna mRNA-1273 vaccine (n=2). Post-COVID blood samples from convalescent patients were collected a median of around 110 days after diagnosis, with a range of about 35 to 180 days. Post-vaccine blood samples were taken a median of approximately 76 days after the second vaccine dose, with a range of about 14 to 241 days. Overlapping spike peptide pools from SARS-CoV-2 and from the common cold coronaviruses HCoV-NL63, HCoV-OC43 and HCoV-229E were used as culture stimuli. As controls, cultures received a CEFX viral epitope pool (the positive control), an HIV-1 Nef peptide pool (the negative control), or no peptide at all. In over 8 COVID-19 convalescent patients and a handful of infection-naive healthy vaccine recipients, the spike-specific CD4+ TCR repertoire before mRNA vaccination was compared with the repertoire after mRNA vaccination.

As to this clonotype: The clone's antigen remains unknown. Base qualities are not at hand, and no much larger clone is one base apart.

Reading from cysteine to phenylalanine, the CDR3 counts 14 amino acids. CDR3 DNA is the only sequence kept; it has 42 bases, read in frame from the first base. As encoded in the germline V gene (reference sequence), CDR1 is SGHKS while CDR2 is YYEKEE. Cut back by 0 bases and 6 bases, the V and J ends lie 10 bases apart. Beyond this particular receptor, the publication reports: In convalescent patients, a median around 90% of post-vaccine SARS-CoV-2-reactive clones were detected only after vaccination, and vaccine-specific priming was suggested by this finding. Relatively few convalescent patients were included in the study, and early timepoints after natural infection were not analyzed. Although the median number of SARS-CoV-2-reactive clonotypes went up from approximately 20 after infection to about 38 after vaccination, the increase was not significant. In convalescent patients, nearly all vaccine-specific clones (304 of 307) were found to be mono-reactive for SARS-CoV-2 spike rather than cross-reactive with common cold coronaviruses.

Libraries came from PCR. At the Johns Hopkins FTIC core, DNA from the cultured CD4+ T cells underwent TCR sequencing with the Oncomine TCR Beta short-read assay. Genomic DNA was extracted from the cultured CD4+ T cells with the QIAamp micro DNA kit. Oncomine TCR Beta libraries from cultured CD4+ T cells were pooled with unique dual indexes and sequenced on an Illumina iSeq 100. The authors' pipeline ran thus. Non-productive sequences were removed, and CDR3s that did not start with C, did not end with F or W, or were shorter than 7 amino acids were discarded. Antigen-specific clonotypes were identified with the MANAFEST web application by comparing peptide-stimulated wells with reference and other culture wells. An FDR below 0.05, an odds ratio above 5, and a productive frequency above 0.1% in at least two of three replicate wells were required for clones to be considered positive. A clonotype was classed as cross-reactive if the clonotype showed significant expansion both in SARS-CoV-2 spike wells and in at least one common cold coronavirus spike condition. Levenshtein distances (stringdist) and unrooted phylogenetic trees (ape) in R version 3.6.1 were used to assess CDR3 homology. The public reads were run again by TCRdb, first through fastp at Q25 and then through MiXCR, and only productive beta chains were kept. Rows merge per CDR3 protein into single entries with the most common DNA and genes. TCRdb's processing, not the study's, gives the V and J calls here. The table for this sample lists 6,500 to 8,500 distinct CDR3 sequences; just under 75% of them were counted only once. 15% of the sample is held by the ten biggest clonotypes.

The sample's treatment or condition label, in plain terms: roughly ten-day PBMC culture with coronavirus spike peptide pools or control peptides (ViraFEST assay). The study used the ViraFEST assay, which expanded antigen-specific T cells with peptide pools and then identified expanded clonotypes by TCR sequencing. The positive SARS-CoV-2 PCR tests of the convalescent patients were dated from March to December 2020, before the Alpha, Beta and Delta variants emerged in the United States. Each well held fewer than 2.5 million PBMCs cultured with about 9.8 ug/ml peptide pools in IMDM containing roughly 4.7% human AB serum and 8 to 10 IU/ml IL-2. On days 3 and 7, half of the culture medium was replaced with fresh IL-2-containing medium. After 10 days of culture, CD4+ T cells were isolated by negative selection with the EasySep CD4+ T cell isolation kit. Ficoll-Paque Plus gradient centrifugation was used to isolate PBMCs from whole blood, and the isolated PBMCs were then either used fresh or cryopreserved at -140C. Triplicate wells were generally used for each culture condition.

The sequence is built from TRBV5-5 and TRBJ1-5; the D gene lacks a confident call. The receptor was isolated from a human donor who had recovered from COVID-19. Material: CD4+ T cells from blood, cultured in vitro. The CDR3 in this case is CASSLGGEGQPQHF. The DNA sequence is given as TGTGCCAGCAGCTTGGGTGGGGAAGGTCAGCCCCAGCATTTT. Outside the CDR3, residues come from the reference TRBV5-5 and TRBJ1-5 proteins, so the full variable domain is: DAGVTQSPTHLIKTRGQQVTLRCSPISGHKSVSWYQQVLGQGPQFIFQYYEKEERGRGNFPDRFSARQFPNYSSELNVNALLLGDSALYLCASSLGGEGQPQHFGDGTRLSIL.